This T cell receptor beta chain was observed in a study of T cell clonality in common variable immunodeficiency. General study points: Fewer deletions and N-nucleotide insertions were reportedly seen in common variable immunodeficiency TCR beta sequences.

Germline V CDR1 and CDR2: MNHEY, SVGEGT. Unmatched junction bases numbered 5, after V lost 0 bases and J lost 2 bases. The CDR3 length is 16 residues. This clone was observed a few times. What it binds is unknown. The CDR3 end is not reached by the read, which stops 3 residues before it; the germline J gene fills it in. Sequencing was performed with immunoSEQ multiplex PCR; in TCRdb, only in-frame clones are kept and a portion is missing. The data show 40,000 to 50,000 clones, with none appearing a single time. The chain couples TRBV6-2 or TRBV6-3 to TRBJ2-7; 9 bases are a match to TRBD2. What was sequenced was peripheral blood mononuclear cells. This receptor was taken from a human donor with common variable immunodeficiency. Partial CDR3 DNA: TGTGCCAGCAGTTACTCCTCCCAGCGGGGGGCCTACGAG. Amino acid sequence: CASSYSSQRGAYE. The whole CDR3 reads CASSYSSQRGAYEQYF.